Shown below are 19 T cell receptor beta chains from a single sample sequenced in a study of beta chain features in type 1 diabetes. The study's findings and limits: Type 1 diabetes patients had TCRB CDR3s that were shorter (moderately but significantly so) in all four CD4+ subsets.

These TCRs are of unknown antigen specificity. Every isolated RNA sample was fully reverse transcribed, so sequencing captured expressed TCRB transcripts. Clones were sequenced by immunoSEQ multiplex PCR, and TCRdb holds only the in-frame ones, with some missing. The profile covers almost 350,000 clones, with roughly 8.8% appearing a single time and approximately 1% taken by the ten largest. Sequencing was done on a sample of central memory CD4+ T cells from blood. Every receptor here comes from a man aged 25 to 40 with type 1 diabetes.

The chain links TRBV29-1 to TRBJ1-6; perhaps TRBD1 as D (5 bases). The V gene's germline CDR1 is SQVTM and CDR2 ANQGSEA. The CDR3 runs to 13 residues. Deletions cut 4 bases from V and 8 bases from J, with 12 bases between. The CDR3 spells CSVAAGYDSPLHF. The CDR3 DNA reads as TGCAGCGTTGCGGCAGGGTACGATTCACCCCTCCACTTT.

This clone was found a few times. This chain joins TRBV19 and TRBJ1-1; TRBD1 agrees at 12 bases. V dropped 6 bases and J dropped 5; count of bases not matched to a gene: 7. The CDR3 covers 15 residues. From germline, CDR1 is LNHDA and CDR2 SQIVND (reference sequence). In nucleotides, the CDR3 is TGTGCCAGTAGCGGGACAGGGGGCGCGGGGACTGAAGCTTTCTTT. It is translated as CASSGTGGAGTEAFF.

The rearrangement joins TRBV5-4 to TRBJ2-5; D is possibly TRBD2 (6 bases). CDR1 and CDR2 from the germline V gene are SGHNT and YYREEE (reference sequence). The germline V and J ends were trimmed by 0 bases and 3 bases, with 12 bases remaining between them. The length of the CDR3 is 15 residues. In nucleotides, the CDR3 is TGTGCCAGCAGCTTGGATGGCCGGAGGGAAGAGACCCAGTACTTC. Protein: CASSLDGRREETQYF. The full variable domain, in which reference TRBV5-4 and TRBJ2-5 provide the parts outside the CDR3, is ETGVTQSPTHLIKTRGQQVTLRCSSQSGHNTVSWYQQALGQGPQFIFQYYREEENGRGNFPPRFSGLQFPNYSSELNVNALELDDSALYLCASSLDGRREETQYFGPGTRLLVL.

This clone was recorded a few times. J is TRBJ2-2 and V is TRBV30; D might be TRBD2 (5 bases). The germline V gene has CDR1 GTSNPN and CDR2 SVGIG (reference sequence). The CDR3 has 13 amino acids. V shed 1 base and J shed 2 bases, with 5 bases lying between them. CDR3 residues: CAWSGTNTGELFF. The CDR3 DNA is TGTGCCTGGAGTGGGACTAACACCGGGGAGCTGTTTTTT.

This clone showed up just a few times. This sequence joins TRBV7-2 and TRBJ2-5; D may be TRBD2 (6 bases). CDR3 size: 15 residues. The germline V gene encodes CDR1 SGHTA and CDR2 FQGNSA. The V end was cut by 1 base, the J end by 5 bases, with 14 bases between. As DNA, the CDR3 is TGTGCCAGCAGCTTAGAGGCGTCCGGGGGTGAGACCCAGTACTTC. It translates to CASSLEASGGETQYF.

V is TRBV6-1 and J is TRBJ2-3; the match to TRBD2 covers 14 bases. The germline gives CDR1 MNHNS, CDR2 SASEGT. This CDR3 region has 17 residues. V was clipped by 4 bases and J by 1 base; unmatched bases: 4. CDR3 sequence: CASSGGLAGAGTDTQYF. The CDR3 DNA is TGTGCCAGCAGTGGGGGACTAGCGGGGGCCGGCACAGATACGCAGTATTTT.

The table lists this clone with a few counts. The CDR3 region is CASNTGTGPGTQYF. The CDR3 coding sequence is TGTGCCAGCAATACCGGGACAGGGCCGGGGACCCAGTACTTC. The J gene is TRBJ2-5, the V gene TRBV2; TRBD1 matches at 9 bases. The germline V gene has CDR1 SNHLY and CDR2 FYNNEI. The CDR3 has 14 residues. V shed 7 bases and J 7 bases; nucleotides not matched to a gene: 10.

This clone was found a few times. The J gene is TRBJ2-7, the V gene TRBV11-2, with D hard to call. Trimming removed 5 bases from V and 7 bases from J, with 9 bases in between. CDR1 is SGHAT, CDR2 FQNNGV, per germline. The CDR3 is made up of 11 amino acids. The CDR3 nucleotides read TGTGCCAGCAGCCAGCACGAAGAGCAGTACTTC. It is translated as CASSQHEEQYF.

This clone was seen a handful of times. This chain uses TRBV19 with TRBJ2-3; 9 bases match TRBD2. CDR1 LNHDA and CDR2 SQIVND come from the germline V gene (reference sequence). The junction had 4 bases not matched to a gene; V was cut back by 0 bases and J by 0 bases. The CDR3 has 17 residues. DNA for the CDR3: TGTGCCAGTAGTATAGATCTAGCGGGGCCAAGCACAGATACGCAGTATTTT. Protein product: CASSIDLAGPSTDTQYF.

This rearrangement joins TRBV27 to TRBJ1-2; D call uncertain. Germline lookup yields CDR1 MNHEY and CDR2 SMNVEV (reference sequence). CDR3 length: 13 amino acids. Trimming left V 5 bases short and J 4 bases short, with 11 bases between. In DNA form, the CDR3 reads TGTGCCAGCAGTCCTAGGGAGTTCTATGGCTACACCTTC. Amino acids: CASSPREFYGYTF.

This clone was observed a few times. The rearrangement links TRBV7-9 to TRBJ2-5; the D gene could be TRBD1 or TRBD2 (6 bases each). The germline V and J ends were trimmed by 6 bases and 0 bases, with 11 bases remaining between them. Germline-derived CDR1 and CDR2 are SEHNR and FQNEAQ (reference sequence). The CDR3 is 14 residues long. The CDR3 nucleotides read TGTGCCAGCAGGAGAGGGGGGAACCAAGAGACCCAGTACTTC. It encodes CASRRGGNQETQYF.

The sample holds a few counts of this clone. The V and J genes are TRBV5-1 and TRBJ1-5, with D possibly matching TRBD1 (6 bases). The length of the CDR3 is 16 residues. Germline values: CDR1 SGHRS, CDR2 YFSETQ. The V end lost 0 bases, the J end lost 6 bases, and 16 bases lay between the germline ends. CDR3 DNA sequence: TGCGCCAGCAGCTTGGCGCCGGGGGGCCGTAGTCAGCCCCAGCATTTT. As protein: CASSLAPGGRSQPQHF.

The V gene is TRBV27, the J gene TRBJ2-7; tentative D call: TRBD1 (5 bases). The germline CDR1 and CDR2 sequences are MNHEY and SMNVEV (reference sequence). This CDR3 has 13 residues. V dropped 2 bases and J dropped 5 bases, with 10 bases sitting between them. The DNA of the CDR3 is TGTGCCAGCAGTTTACCAGAAGGGGACGAGCAGTACTTC. It encodes CASSLPEGDEQYF.

This clone occurred a few times. The chain uses TRBV16 and TRBJ1-2; no firm D call. The V gene's germline CDR1 is KGHSY and CDR2 FQNENV. The CDR3 contains 13 residues. V dropped 4 bases and J dropped 8 bases, with 14 bases sitting between them. CDR3 amino acids: CASSPELPAGYTF. The CDR3 nucleotides read TGTGCCAGCAGCCCCGAACTCCCAGCGGGCTACACCTTC.

This chain joins TRBV6-5 and TRBJ1-2; D is possibly TRBD1 (5 bases). Germline V gene lookup returns CDR1 MNHEY and CDR2 SVGAGI. V gave up 6 bases and J gave up 4 bases, with 12 bases separating them. CDR3 size: 13 residues. The CDR3 bases are TGTGCCAGCAGGGAACCAGGGTCCTATGGCTACACCTTC. Translation: CASREPGSYGYTF.

This clone was recorded at least ten times. V gene TRBV7-2 combines with J gene TRBJ2-7, with D perhaps assigned TRBD1 or TRBD2 (5 bases each). Germline V gives CDR1 SGHTA, CDR2 FQGNSA. The CDR3 sequence is 14 residues long. Deletions cut 5 bases from V and 2 bases from J, with 13 bases between. Written as DNA, the CDR3 is TGTGCCAGCAGCCCACGGGACGCCGCCTACGAGCAGTACTTC. Encoded protein: CASSPRDAAYEQYF.

This clone was counted only a few times. V usage is TRBV29-1 and J usage is TRBJ1-1; possible D gene TRBD1, 6 bases. There are 13 residues in the CDR3. The V end lost 7 bases, the J end lost 2 bases, and 14 bases lay between the germline ends. Germline V lookup: CDR1 SQVTM, CDR2 ANQGSEA. As DNA, the CDR3 is TGCAGCGCGTGGACAGCTAGCAACACTGAAGCTTTCTTT. Its protein product is CSAWTASNTEAFF.

This rearrangement joins TRBV5-1 to TRBJ2-1, with 7 bases lining up with TRBD1. This CDR3 contains 15 residues. Germline V gene lookup returns CDR1 SGHRS and CDR2 YFSETQ. The V segment lost 0 bases and the J segment 9 bases; nucleotides outside the gene matches: 9. The CDR3 loop reads CASSLGQGDGSEQFF. The CDR3 nucleotides are TGCGCCAGCAGCTTGGGGCAGGGGGATGGTAGTGAGCAGTTCTTC.

The table lists this clone with many counts. V usage is TRBV6-5 and J usage is TRBJ2-3; D is uncertain. Germline loops: CDR1 MNHEY, CDR2 SVGAGI. The CDR3 covers 13 residues. The V end was cut by 8 bases, the J end by 0 bases, with 9 bases between. The CDR3 loop reads CASGGSSTDTQYF. The CDR3 DNA reads as TGTGCCAGCGGCGGCTCTAGCACAGATACGCAGTATTTT.